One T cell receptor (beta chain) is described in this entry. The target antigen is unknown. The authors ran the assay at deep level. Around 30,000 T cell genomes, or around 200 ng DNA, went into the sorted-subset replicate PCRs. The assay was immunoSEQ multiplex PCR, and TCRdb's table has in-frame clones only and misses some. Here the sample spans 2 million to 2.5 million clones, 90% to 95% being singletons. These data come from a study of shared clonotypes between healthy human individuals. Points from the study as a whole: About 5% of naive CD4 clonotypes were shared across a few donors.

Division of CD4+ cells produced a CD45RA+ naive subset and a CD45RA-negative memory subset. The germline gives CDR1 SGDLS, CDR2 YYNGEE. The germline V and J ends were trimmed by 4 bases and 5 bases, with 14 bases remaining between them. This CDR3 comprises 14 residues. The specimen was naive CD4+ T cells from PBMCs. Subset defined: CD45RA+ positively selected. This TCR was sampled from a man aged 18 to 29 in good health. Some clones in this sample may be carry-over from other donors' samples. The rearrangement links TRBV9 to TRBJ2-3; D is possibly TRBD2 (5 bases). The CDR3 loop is CASSISDIKDTQYF. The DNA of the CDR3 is TGTGCCAGCAGCATTAGCGACATTAAAGATACGCAGTATTTT.